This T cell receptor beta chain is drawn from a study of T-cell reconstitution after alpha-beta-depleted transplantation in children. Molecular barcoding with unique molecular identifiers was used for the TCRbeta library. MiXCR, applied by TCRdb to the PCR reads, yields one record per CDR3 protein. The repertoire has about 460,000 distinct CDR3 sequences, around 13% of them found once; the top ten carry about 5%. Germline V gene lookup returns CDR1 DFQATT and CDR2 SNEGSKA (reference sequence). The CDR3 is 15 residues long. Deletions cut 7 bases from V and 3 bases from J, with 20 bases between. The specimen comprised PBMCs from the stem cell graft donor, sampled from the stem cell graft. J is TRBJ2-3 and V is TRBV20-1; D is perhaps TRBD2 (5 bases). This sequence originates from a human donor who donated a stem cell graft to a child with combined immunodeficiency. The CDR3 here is CSVEDQLGKTDTQYF. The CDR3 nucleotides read TGCAGTGTAGAAGATCAACTAGGAAAGACAGATACGCAGTATTTT.